Listed below are T cell receptor beta chains from one sample, sequenced in a study of T-cell memory formation after mild COVID-19. One entry per CDR3 protein, called by TCRdb with MiXCR from the 5' RACE reads. The data show about 350,000 distinct CDR3 sequences, approximately 14% seen once. The sample comprised PBMCs or a T cell subset sorted from them (not recorded which). The source is a man between 18 and 29 years old who had mild COVID-19 (a few samples of this study predate the infection). Cell type and time point are not known. CDR3s include the opening cysteine and the closing phenylalanine or tryptophan. The D gene is left open where the match is weak. Part of the rows lack a size; the others show once, few, many or a class for expanded clones.

. TRBJ1-4 few TRBV11-2 CASSSREKLFF TGTGCCAGCAGCTCCCGGGAAAAACTGTTTTTT
TRBD2 TRBJ2-1 . TRBV12-3/TRBV12-4 CASSIAGANNEQFF TGTGCCAGCAGTATAGCGGGGGCCAACAATGAGCAGTTCTTC
. TRBJ1-2 few TRBV29-1 CSAWTDNYGYTF TGCAGCGCATGGACCGACAACTATGGCTACACCTTC
. TRBJ1-6 many TRBV5-5 CASSLGHVSRGYNSPLHF TGTGCCAGCAGCTTGGGCCACGTCTCCCGTGGATATAATTCACCCCTCCACTTT
. TRBJ2-5 . TRBV6-5 CASAGDFKETQYF TGTGCCAGCGCAGGGGACTTCAAAGAGACCCAGTACTTC
. TRBJ2-3 . TRBV9 CASSVDGRRGDTQYF TGTGCCAGCAGCGTAGACGGGCGCAGGGGCGATACGCAGTATTTT
TRBD2 TRBJ2-3 . TRBV27 CASSLSTSGGLRQYF TGTGCCAGCAGTTTATCAACTAGCGGGGGGTTGAGGCAGTATTTT
. TRBJ2-7 few TRBV18 CASSPQGPEQYF TGTGCCAGCTCCCCGCAGGGCCCCGAGCAGTACTTC
. TRBJ1-6 . TRBV7-2 CASSLSATGGNSPLHF TGTGCCAGCAGCTTATCGGCGACAGGAGGAAATTCACCCCTCCACTTT
TRBD2 TRBJ2-5 few TRBV6-2/TRBV6-3 CASRGVAGLQETQYF TGTGCCAGCAGGGGGGTAGCGGGCCTCCAAGAGACCCAGTACTTC
. TRBJ1-2 . TRBV7-9 CASSPPGGAFPNYGYTF TGTGCCAGCAGCCCACCTGGGGGGGCTTTCCCCAACTATGGCTACACCTTC
TRBD1 TRBJ1-1 . TRBV6-2/TRBV6-3 CASSYSRDSGLTEAFF TGTGCCAGCAGTTACTCGAGGGACAGTGGATTGACTGAAGCTTTCTTT
TRBD2 TRBJ2-7 many TRBV12-3/TRBV12-4 CASNQGPGGYEQYF TGTGCCAGCAACCAAGGGCCGGGAGGGTACGAGCAGTACTTC
. TRBJ1-2 . TRBV6-6 CASRHTRETGYTF TGTGCCAGCAGACACACTAGGGAGACTGGCTACACCTTC
. TRBJ1-2 few TRBV15 CATSRERQVSGYTF TGTGCCACCAGCAGAGAGCGGCAGGTTAGTGGCTACACCTTC
TRBD2 TRBJ2-1 . TRBV6-2/TRBV6-3 CASRTPSGGAYNEQFF TGTGCCAGCCGCACTCCCAGCGGGGGGGCCTACAATGAGCAGTTCTTC
TRBD1 TRBJ1-1 . TRBV29-1 CSAGRTGWYTEAFF TGCAGCGCAGGTCGGACAGGGTGGTATACTGAAGCTTTCTTT
. TRBJ2-7 few TRBV4-1 CASSHSQVYEQYF TGCGCCAGCAGCCACTCACAGGTCTACGAGCAGTACTTC
. TRBJ2-5 once TRBV5-1 CASSSPQETQYF TGCGCCAGCAGCTCACCTCAAGAGACCCAGTACTTC
. TRBJ2-7 . TRBV12-3/TRBV12-4 CASSFAAYGFEQYF TGTGCCAGCAGTTTCGCGGCTTATGGGTTCGAGCAGTACTTC
. TRBJ1-1 . TRBV3-1 CASSPSGLNTEAFF TGTGCCAGCAGCCCGTCAGGTTTGAACACTGAAGCTTTCTTT
. TRBJ2-1 . TRBV12-3/TRBV12-4 CASRRQTQQFF TGTGCCAGCAGACGACAGACCCAGCAGTTCTTC
. TRBJ1-1 few TRBV9 CASSVGGRSNTEAFF TGTGCCAGCAGCGTCGGGGGACGGTCGAACACTGAAGCTTTCTTT
. TRBJ1-1 few TRBV19 CASSTRDIPEAFF TGTGCCAGTAGTACTCGGGACATCCCTGAAGCTTTCTTT
TRBD1 TRBJ1-2 few TRBV7-9 CASNDRENYGYTF TGTGCCAGCAACGACAGGGAGAACTATGGCTACACCTTC
. TRBJ2-3 . TRBV29-1 CSVEKGGGDTQYF TGCAGCGTTGAAAAGGGGGGTGGGGATACGCAGTATTTT
TRBD1 TRBJ2-7 . TRBV5-1 CASSMGQGDYEQYF TGCGCCAGCAGCATGGGACAGGGGGACTACGAGCAGTACTTC
. TRBJ2-7 few TRBV6-5 CASSYSPDPGAYEQYF TGTGCCAGCAGTTACTCCCCCGATCCGGGGGCGTACGAGCAGTACTTC
. TRBJ2-1 many TRBV7-9 CASSLRYPGTQISSYNEQFF TGTGCCAGCAGCCTAAGATACCCCGGGACTCAAATCAGCTCCTACAATGAGCAGTTCTTC
. TRBJ2-3 few TRBV4-1 CASSQLFVIGRAHTDTQYF TGCGCCAGCAGCCAATTGTTCGTCATCGGCAGGGCACACACAGATACGCAGTATTTT
TRBD2 TRBJ2-4 many TRBV18 CASSPTSGALAKNIQYF TGTGCCAGCTCACCCACTAGCGGGGCTCTAGCCAAAAACATTCAGTACTTC
. TRBJ1-1 few TRBV29-1 CSVGGARTEAFF TGCAGCGTTGGCGGGGCTCGGACTGAAGCTTTCTTT
TRBD1 TRBJ2-3 many TRBV4-1 CASSQETRGQGGADTQYF TGCGCCAGCAGCCAAGAAACTAGGGGACAGGGAGGAGCAGATACGCAGTATTTT
. TRBJ2-3 many TRBV4-1 CASSPGEDTQYF TGCGCCAGCAGCCCCGGCGAGGATACGCAGTATTTT
. TRBJ2-6 few TRBV6-5 CASSYQRSGANVLTF TGTGCCAGCAGTTACCAACGCTCTGGGGCCAACGTCCTGACTTTC
. TRBJ2-7 few TRBV20-1 CSARDPGGSEQYF TGCAGTGCTAGAGATCCTGGCGGGTCCGAGCAGTACTTC
. TRBJ2-3 many TRBV7-3 CASSLTDGGADTQYF TGTGCCAGCAGCTTGACCGATGGGGGGGCGGATACGCAGTATTTT
TRBD2 TRBJ2-3 . TRBV7-8 CASSLGAGGAVDTQYF TGTGCCAGCAGCTTGGGGGCCGGGGGGGCGGTAGATACGCAGTATTTT
. TRBJ2-5 . TRBV7-9 CASSLGGEGTQYF TGTGCCAGCAGCTTAGGGGGAGAAGGGACCCAGTACTTC
TRBD1 TRBJ2-5 many TRBV5-4 CASSTRQGAAETQYF TGTGCCAGCAGCACAAGACAGGGGGCCGCGGAGACCCAGTACTTC
TRBD2 TRBJ2-1 few TRBV9 CASSVVGGGYNEQFF TGTGCCAGCAGCGTAGTAGGCGGGGGATACAATGAGCAGTTCTTC
. TRBJ2-6 few TRBV11-2 CASSLRAGGANVLTF TGTGCCAGCAGCTTGCGGGCGGGCGGGGCCAACGTCCTGACTTTC
. TRBJ2-1 few TRBV6-2/TRBV6-3 CASSYSSSAVSYNEQFF TGTGCCAGCAGTTACTCGTCCAGCGCTGTCTCCTACAATGAGCAGTTCTTC
. TRBJ2-5 . TRBV11-2 CASSPAVETQYF TGTGCCAGCAGCCCTGCTGTAGAGACCCAGTACTTC
. TRBJ2-2 few TRBV19 CASSRSRARNTGELFF TGTGCCAGTAGTCGCTCGAGGGCTCGGAACACCGGGGAGCTGTTTTTT
. TRBJ1-1 few TRBV12-3/TRBV12-4 CASSFGSQGAEAFF TGTGCCAGCAGTTTTGGTTCACAGGGAGCTGAAGCTTTCTTT
. TRBJ2-3 few TRBV10-1 CASSTGDSTDTQYF TGCGCCAGCAGTACGGGGGATAGCACAGATACGCAGTATTTT
. TRBJ2-1 few TRBV6-7 CASSYSPTAGNEQFF TGTGCCAGCAGTTACTCCCCGACCGCGGGCAATGAGCAGTTCTTC
. TRBJ2-3 many TRBV4-1 CASSQERASTDTQYF TGCGCCAGCAGCCAAGAGCGGGCGAGCACAGATACGCAGTATTTT
. TRBJ2-2 many TRBV15 CATSSRYTGELFF TGTGCCACCAGCAGTCGGTACACCGGGGAGCTGTTTTTT
TRBD1 TRBJ2-7 few TRBV20-1 CSARTGASSYEQYF TGCAGTGCCCGCACAGGGGCCAGCTCCTACGAGCAGTACTTC
TRBD1 TRBJ2-3 few TRBV2 CASRGQGADTQYF TGTGCCAGCAGGGGACAGGGCGCAGATACGCAGTATTTT
. TRBJ2-3 . TRBV5-1 CASSLADGSPSTDTQYF TGCGCCAGCAGCTTGGCCGACGGGAGTCCTAGCACAGATACGCAGTATTTT
. TRBJ1-1 . TRBV9 CASSAWGGRALREAFF TGTGCCAGCAGCGCCTGGGGGGGCAGGGCCTTACGAGAAGCTTTCTTT
TRBD2 TRBJ2-2 few TRBV20-1 CSASRLARGTGELFF TGCAGTGCTAGTCGACTAGCTCGAGGCACCGGGGAGCTGTTTTTT
. TRBJ1-1 many TRBV27 CASSLQGRDTEAFF TGTGCCAGCAGTTTACAGGGGCGGGACACTGAAGCTTTCTTT
. TRBJ2-7 . TRBV27 CASSLGREYYEQYF TGTGCCAGCAGTCTAGGACGGGAATACTACGAGCAGTACTTC
. TRBJ2-7 many TRBV5-1 CASTPSSYEQYF TGCGCCAGCACCCCCAGCTCCTACGAGCAGTACTTC